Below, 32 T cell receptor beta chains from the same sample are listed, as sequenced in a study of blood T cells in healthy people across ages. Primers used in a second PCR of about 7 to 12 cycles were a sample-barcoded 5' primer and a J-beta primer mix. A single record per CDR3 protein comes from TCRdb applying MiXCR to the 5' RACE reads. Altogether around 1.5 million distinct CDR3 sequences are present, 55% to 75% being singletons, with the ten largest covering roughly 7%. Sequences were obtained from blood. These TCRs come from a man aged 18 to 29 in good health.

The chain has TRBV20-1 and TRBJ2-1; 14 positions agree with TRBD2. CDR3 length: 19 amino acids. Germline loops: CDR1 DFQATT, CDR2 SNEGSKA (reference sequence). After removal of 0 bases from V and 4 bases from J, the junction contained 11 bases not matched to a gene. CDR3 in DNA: TGCAGTGCTAGAGATCCCCGACTAGCGGGAGGGCCTAGGTACAATGAGCAGTTCTTC. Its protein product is CSARDPRLAGGPRYNEQFF.

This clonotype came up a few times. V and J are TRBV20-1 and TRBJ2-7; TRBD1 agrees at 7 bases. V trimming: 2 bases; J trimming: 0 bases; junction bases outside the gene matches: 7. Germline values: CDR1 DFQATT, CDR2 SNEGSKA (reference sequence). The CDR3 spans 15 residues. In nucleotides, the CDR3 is TGCAGTGCTAGACTCCGGGACAGAGCCTCCTACGAGCAGTACTTC. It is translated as CSARLRDRASYEQYF.

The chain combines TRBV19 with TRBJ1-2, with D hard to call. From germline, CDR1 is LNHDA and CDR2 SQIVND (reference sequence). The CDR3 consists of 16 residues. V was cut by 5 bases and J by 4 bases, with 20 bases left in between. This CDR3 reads CASSLRASGPLYGYTF. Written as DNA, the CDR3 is TGTGCCAGTAGTCTCCGGGCCTCCGGCCCACTCTATGGCTACACCTTC.

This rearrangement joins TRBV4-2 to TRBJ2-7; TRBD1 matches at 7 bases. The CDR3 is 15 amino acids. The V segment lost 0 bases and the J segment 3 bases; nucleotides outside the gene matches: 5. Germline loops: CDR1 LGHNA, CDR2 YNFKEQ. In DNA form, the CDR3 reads TGTGCCAGCAGCCAAGATCCGGGACAGAACTACGAGCAGTACTTC. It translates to CASSQDPGQNYEQYF.

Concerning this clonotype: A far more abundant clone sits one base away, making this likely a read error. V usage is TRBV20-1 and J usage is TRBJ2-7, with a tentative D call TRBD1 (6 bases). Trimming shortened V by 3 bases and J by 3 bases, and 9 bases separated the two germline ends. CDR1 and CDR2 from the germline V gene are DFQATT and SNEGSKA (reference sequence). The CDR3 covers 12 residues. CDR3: CSARDSFYEQYF. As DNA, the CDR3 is TGCAGTGCTAGGGACAGCTTCTACGAGCAGTACTTC.

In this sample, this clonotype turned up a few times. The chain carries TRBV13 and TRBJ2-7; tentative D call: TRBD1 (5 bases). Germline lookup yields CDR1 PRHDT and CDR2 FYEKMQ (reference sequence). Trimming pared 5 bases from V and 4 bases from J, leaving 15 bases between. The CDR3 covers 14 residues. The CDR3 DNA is TGTGCCAGCAGCCCCGGGTCCGACAGATACGAGCAGTACTTC. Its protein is CASSPGSDRYEQYF.

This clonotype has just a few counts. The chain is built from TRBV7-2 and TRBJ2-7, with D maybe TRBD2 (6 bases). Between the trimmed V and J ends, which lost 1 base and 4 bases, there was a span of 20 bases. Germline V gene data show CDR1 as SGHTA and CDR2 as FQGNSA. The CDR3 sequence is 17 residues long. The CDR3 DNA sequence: TGTGCCAGCAGCTTAGTGGCCCCGGTGTTAGCGGAGTACGAGCAGTACTTC. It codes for CASSLVAPVLAEYEQYF. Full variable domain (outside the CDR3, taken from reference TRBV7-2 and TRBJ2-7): GAGVSQSPSNKVTEKGKDVELRCDPISGHTALYWYRQSLGQGLEFLIYFQGNSAPDKSGLPSDRFSAERTGGSVSTLTIQRTQQEDSAVYLCASSLVAPVLAEYEQYFGPGTRLTVT.

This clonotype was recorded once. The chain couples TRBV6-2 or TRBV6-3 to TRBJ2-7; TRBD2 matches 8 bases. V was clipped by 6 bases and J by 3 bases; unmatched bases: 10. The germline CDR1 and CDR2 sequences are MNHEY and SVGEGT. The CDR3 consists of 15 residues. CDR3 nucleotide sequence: TGTGCCAGCAGAACCTTAAGCGGGGGATACTACGAGCAGTACTTC. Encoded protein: CASRTLSGGYYEQYF.

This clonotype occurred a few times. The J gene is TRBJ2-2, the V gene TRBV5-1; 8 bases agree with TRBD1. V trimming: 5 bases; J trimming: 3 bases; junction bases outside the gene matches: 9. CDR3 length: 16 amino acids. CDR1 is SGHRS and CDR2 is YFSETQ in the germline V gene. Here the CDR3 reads CASSSLGQGHTGELFF. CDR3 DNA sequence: TGCGCCAGCAGTTCCCTAGGACAGGGTCACACCGGGGAGCTGTTTTTT.

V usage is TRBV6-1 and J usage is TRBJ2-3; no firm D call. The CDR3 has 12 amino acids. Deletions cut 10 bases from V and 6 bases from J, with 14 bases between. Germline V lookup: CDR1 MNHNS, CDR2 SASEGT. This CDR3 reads CATTRAGDTQYF. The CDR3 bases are TGTGCCACCACCCGCGCCGGTGATACGCAGTATTTT.

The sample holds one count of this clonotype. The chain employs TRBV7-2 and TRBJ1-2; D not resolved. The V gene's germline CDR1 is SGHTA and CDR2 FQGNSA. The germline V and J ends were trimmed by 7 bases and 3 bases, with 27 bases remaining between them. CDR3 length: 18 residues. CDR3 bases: TGTGCCAGCACCCTTGCCCCCCCGCGACCCGGCGGGTACTATGGCTACACCTTC. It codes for CASTLAPPRPGGYYGYTF. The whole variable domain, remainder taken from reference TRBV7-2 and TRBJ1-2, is GAGVSQSPSNKVTEKGKDVELRCDPISGHTALYWYRQSLGQGLEFLIYFQGNSAPDKSGLPSDRFSAERTGGSVSTLTIQRTQQEDSAVYLCASTLAPPRPGGYYGYTFGSGTRLTVV.

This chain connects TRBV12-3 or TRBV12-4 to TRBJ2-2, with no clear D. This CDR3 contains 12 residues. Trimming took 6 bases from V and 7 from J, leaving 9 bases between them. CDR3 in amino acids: CASSPVGGELFF. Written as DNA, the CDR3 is TGTGCCAGCAGCCCAGTGGGCGGGGAGCTGTTTTTT.

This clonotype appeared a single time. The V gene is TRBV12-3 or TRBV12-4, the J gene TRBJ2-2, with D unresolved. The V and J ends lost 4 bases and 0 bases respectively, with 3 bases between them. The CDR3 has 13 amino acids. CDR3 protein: CASSWANTGELFF. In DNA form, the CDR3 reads TGTGCCAGCAGTTGGGCGAACACCGGGGAGCTGTTTTTT.

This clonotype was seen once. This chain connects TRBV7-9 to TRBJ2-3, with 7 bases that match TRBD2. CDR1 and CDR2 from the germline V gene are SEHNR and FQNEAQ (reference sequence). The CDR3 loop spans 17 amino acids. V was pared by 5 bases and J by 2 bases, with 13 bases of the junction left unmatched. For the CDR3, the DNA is TGTGCCAGCAGCCTACCCGCTAGCGGAGCTTACACAGATACGCAGTATTTT. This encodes CASSLPASGAYTDTQYF.

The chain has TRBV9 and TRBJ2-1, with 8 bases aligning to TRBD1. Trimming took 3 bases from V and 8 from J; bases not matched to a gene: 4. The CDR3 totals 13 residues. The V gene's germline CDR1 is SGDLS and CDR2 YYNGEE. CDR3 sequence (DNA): TGTGCCAGCAGCGGGGACAGGTTTGATGAGCAGTTCTTC. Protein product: CASSGDRFDEQFF.

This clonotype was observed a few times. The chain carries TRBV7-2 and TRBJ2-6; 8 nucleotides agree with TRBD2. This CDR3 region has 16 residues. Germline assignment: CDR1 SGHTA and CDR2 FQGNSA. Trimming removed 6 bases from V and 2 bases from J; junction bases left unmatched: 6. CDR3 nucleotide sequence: TGTGCCAGCAGACGAGCGGGGGCGGCTGGGGCCAACGTCCTGACTTTC. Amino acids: CASRRAGAAGANVLTF.

The CDR3 region is CASSSGGGPNEQFF. The CDR3 DNA follows: TGTGCCAGCAGTTCGGGGGGGGGCCCCAATGAGCAGTTCTTC. The V gene is TRBV6-6, the J gene TRBJ2-1; 8 nucleotides agree with TRBD2. Germline V CDR1 and CDR2: MNHNY, SVGAGI (reference sequence). This CDR3 has 14 amino acids. Trimming cost V 4 bases and J 6 bases; bases outside gene matches: 5.

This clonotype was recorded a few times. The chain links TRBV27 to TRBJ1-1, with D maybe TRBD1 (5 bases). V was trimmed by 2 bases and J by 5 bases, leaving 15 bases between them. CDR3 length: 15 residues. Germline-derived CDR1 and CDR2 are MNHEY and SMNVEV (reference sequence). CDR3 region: CASSLGTGGGTEAFF. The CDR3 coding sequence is TGTGCCAGCAGTTTAGGGACCGGTGGGGGGACTGAAGCTTTCTTT.

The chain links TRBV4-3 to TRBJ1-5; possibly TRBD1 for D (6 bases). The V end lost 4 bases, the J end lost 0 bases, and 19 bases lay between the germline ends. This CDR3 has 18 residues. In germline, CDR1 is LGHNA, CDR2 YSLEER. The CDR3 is CASSPTAGAGYSNQPQHF. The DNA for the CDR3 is TGCGCCAGCAGCCCCACCGCGGGGGCAGGATATAGCAATCAGCCCCAGCATTTT.

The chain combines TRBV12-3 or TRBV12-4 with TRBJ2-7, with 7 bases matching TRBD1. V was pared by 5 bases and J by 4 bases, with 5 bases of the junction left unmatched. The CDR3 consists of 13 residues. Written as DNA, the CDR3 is TGTGCCAGCAGTCTCCCGACAGGGTACGAGCAGTACTTC. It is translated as CASSLPTGYEQYF.

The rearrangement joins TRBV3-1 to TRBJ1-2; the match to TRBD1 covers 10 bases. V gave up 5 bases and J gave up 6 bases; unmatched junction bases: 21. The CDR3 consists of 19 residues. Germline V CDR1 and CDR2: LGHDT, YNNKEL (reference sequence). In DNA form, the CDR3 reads TGTGCCAGCAGCTTCGGGACAGGGGCGTTAGGAGTCCGGGGCCATGGCTACACCTTC. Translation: CASSFGTGALGVRGHGYTF.

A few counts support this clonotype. The DNA for the CDR3 is TGCGCCAGCAGCTCCGCGTGGGGGGGGCACTACAATGAGCAGTTCTTC. Translating gives CASSSAWGGHYNEQFF. The J gene is TRBJ2-1, the V gene TRBV5-1; TRBD2 is a possible D gene (7 bases). In germline, CDR1 is SGHRS, CDR2 YFSETQ. This CDR3 has 16 amino acids. Trimming removed 3 bases at V and 3 bases at J, with 16 bases between.

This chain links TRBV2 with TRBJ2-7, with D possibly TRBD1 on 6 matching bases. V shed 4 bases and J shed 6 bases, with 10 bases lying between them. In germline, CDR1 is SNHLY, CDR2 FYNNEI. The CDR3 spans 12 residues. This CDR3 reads CASSVTGTEQYF. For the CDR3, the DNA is TGTGCCAGCAGTGTAACAGGGACCGAGCAGTACTTC.

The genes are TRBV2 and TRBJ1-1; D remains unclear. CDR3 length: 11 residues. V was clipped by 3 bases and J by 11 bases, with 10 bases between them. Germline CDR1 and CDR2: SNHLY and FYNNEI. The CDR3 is CASSDPGPAFF. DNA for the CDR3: TGTGCCAGCAGTGACCCGGGCCCGGCTTTCTTT.

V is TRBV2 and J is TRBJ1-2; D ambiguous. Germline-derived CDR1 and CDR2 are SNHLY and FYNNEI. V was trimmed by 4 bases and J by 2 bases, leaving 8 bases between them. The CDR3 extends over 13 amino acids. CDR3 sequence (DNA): TGTGCCAGCAGTGGGGCGGGGAACTATGGCTACACCTTC. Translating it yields CASSGAGNYGYTF.

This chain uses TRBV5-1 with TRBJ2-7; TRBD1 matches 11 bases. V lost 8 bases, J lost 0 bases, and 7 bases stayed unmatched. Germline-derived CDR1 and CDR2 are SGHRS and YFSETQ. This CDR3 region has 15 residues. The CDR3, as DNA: TGCGCCAGTGAGCCGGGACAGGGGGGCTCCTACGAGCAGTACTTC. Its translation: CASEPGQGGSYEQYF.

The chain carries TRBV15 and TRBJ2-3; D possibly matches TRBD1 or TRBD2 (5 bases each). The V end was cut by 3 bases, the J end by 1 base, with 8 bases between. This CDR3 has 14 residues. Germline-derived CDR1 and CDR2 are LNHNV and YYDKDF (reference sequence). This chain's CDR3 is CATSSGTGTDTQYF. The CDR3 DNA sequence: TGTGCCACCAGCAGCGGGACGGGCACAGATACGCAGTATTTT.

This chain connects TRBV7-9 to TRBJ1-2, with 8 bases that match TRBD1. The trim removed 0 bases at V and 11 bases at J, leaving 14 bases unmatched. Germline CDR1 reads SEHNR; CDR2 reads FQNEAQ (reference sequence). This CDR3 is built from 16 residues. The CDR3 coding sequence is TGTGCCAGCAGCTTAGCCGACGCCGGGACAGGTTCTCCGTACACCTTC. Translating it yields CASSLADAGTGSPYTF. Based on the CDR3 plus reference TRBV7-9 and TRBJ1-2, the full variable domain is DTGVSQNPRHKITKRGQNVTFRCDPISEHNRLYWYRQTLGQGPEFLTYFQNEAQLEKSRLLSDRFSAERPKGSFSTLEIQRTEQGDSAMYLCASSLADAGTGSPYTFGSGTRLTVV.

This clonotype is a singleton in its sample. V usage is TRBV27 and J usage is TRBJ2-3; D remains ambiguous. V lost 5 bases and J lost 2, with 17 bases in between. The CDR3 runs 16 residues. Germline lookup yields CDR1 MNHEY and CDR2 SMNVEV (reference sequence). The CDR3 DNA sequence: TGTGCCAGCAGTCCGACGGGCCGGGCCTACACAGATACGCAGTATTTT. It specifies CASSPTGRAYTDTQYF.

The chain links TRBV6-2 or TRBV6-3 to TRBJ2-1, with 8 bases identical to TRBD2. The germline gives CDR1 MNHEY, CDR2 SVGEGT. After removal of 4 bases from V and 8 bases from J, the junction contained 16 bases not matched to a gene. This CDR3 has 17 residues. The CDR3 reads CASSSSGTSRTIYEQFF. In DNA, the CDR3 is TGTGCCAGCAGTTCCTCCGGGACTAGTCGTACAATTTATGAGCAGTTCTTC.

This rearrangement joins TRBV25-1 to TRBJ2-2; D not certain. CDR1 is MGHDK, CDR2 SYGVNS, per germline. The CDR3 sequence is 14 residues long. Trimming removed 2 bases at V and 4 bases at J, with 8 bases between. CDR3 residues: CASSEGSSTGELFF. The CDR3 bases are TGTGCCAGCAGTGAAGGGTCCAGCACCGGGGAGCTGTTTTTT.

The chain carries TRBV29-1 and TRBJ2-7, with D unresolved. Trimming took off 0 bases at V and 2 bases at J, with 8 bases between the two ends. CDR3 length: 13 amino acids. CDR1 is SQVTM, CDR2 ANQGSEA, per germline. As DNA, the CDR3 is TGCAGCGTTGAAGAAGAGGTAACCTACGAGCAGTACTTC. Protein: CSVEEEVTYEQYF.